These 10 T cell receptor beta chains originate from one sample sequenced in a study of CD8 T cells in ankylosing spondylitis. TCRdb analysed the 5' RACE reads with MiXCR anew, one entry per CDR3 protein. The sample holds 150,000 to 200,000 distinct CDR3 sequences; about 32% are singletons and the top ten take 6%. The specimen was synovial fluid, either unsorted or a sorted T cell fraction (not recorded which). Receptor source: a male donor with ankylosing spondylitis.

This clonotype was seen at least ten times. The rearrangement links TRBV27 to TRBJ2-2, with D hard to call. Germline assignment: CDR1 MNHEY and CDR2 SMNVEV (reference sequence). The CDR3 is 14 amino acids. V lost 1 base and J 6 bases, leaving 9 bases between the germline ends. As DNA, the CDR3 is TGTGCCAGCAGTTTATTCAACGGCGCCGGGGAGCTGTTTTTT. It codes for CASSLFNGAGELFF.

This clonotype was counted only a few times. This chain links TRBV12-3 or TRBV12-4 with TRBJ1-4; D gene ambiguous. The CDR3 is 13 amino acids. Trimming shortened V by 3 bases and J by 3 bases, and 5 bases separated the two germline ends. CDR3 loop: CASSFRPNEKLFF. The DNA of the CDR3 is TGTGCCAGCAGTTTTCGACCTAATGAAAAACTGTTTTTT.

The chain uses TRBV6-5 and TRBJ2-1, with D perhaps TRBD1 (6 bases). Trimming removed 0 bases from V and 9 bases from J, with 15 bases in between. From germline, CDR1 is MNHEY and CDR2 SVGAGI. CDR3 size: 15 residues. CDR3 nucleotide sequence: TGTGCCAGCAGTTACTCTTTTCTGGGGGCGGGTGAGCAGTTCTTC. This gives the protein CASSYSFLGAGEQFF.

The chain uses TRBV19 and TRBJ2-7, with TRBD1 matching 8 bases. Trimming at V came to 6 bases and at J to 1 base, leaving 2 bases not matched to a gene. Germline loops: CDR1 LNHDA, CDR2 SQIVND (reference sequence). The CDR3 runs to 13 residues. The CDR3 coding sequence is TGTGCCAGTAGAGGGGACAGGTCCTACGAGCAGTACTTC. Encoded protein: CASRGDRSYEQYF.

This clonotype showed up just once. The V call is TRBV16, the J call TRBJ1-6; D remains unclear. The ends were cut back, 4 bases at V and 8 bases at J, with 6 bases in the middle. CDR3 size: 12 residues. Germline-derived CDR1 and CDR2 are KGHSY and FQNENV. The CDR3 DNA follows: TGTGCCAGCAGCCCACGGGATTCACCCCTCCACTTT. It translates to CASSPRDSPLHF.

The chain recombines TRBV3-1 with TRBJ2-3; no firm D call. This CDR3 has 15 residues. From germline, CDR1 is LGHDT and CDR2 YNNKEL (reference sequence). With 3 bases removed from V and 0 bases from J, the gap between germline ends came to 10 bases. This CDR3 is CASSQTGPSTDTQYF. CDR3 DNA: TGTGCCAGCAGCCAGACCGGGCCTAGCACAGATACGCAGTATTTT.

J is TRBJ1-5 and V is TRBV20-1; no firm D call. Trimming left V 6 bases short and J 5 bases short, with 11 bases between. The V gene's germline CDR1 is DFQATT and CDR2 SNEGSKA (reference sequence). The CDR3 has 12 amino acids. In DNA form, the CDR3 reads TGCAGTGCCCTTACCGCGGATCAGCCCCAGCATTTT. It yields the protein CSALTADQPQHF.

This clonotype was counted between two and nine times. The chain uses TRBV20-1 and TRBJ1-5, with TRBD1 as a possible D gene (5 bases). The CDR3 totals 14 residues. V dropped 1 base and J dropped 0 bases, with 7 bases sitting between them. CDR1 is DFQATT, CDR2 SNEGSKA, per germline (reference sequence). CDR3 sequence: CSARGGASNQPQHF. As DNA, the CDR3 is TGCAGTGCTAGAGGGGGCGCTAGCAATCAGCCCCAGCATTTT.

Only a few counts were recorded for this clonotype. The chain combines TRBV4-1 with TRBJ1-1; no definite D call. The V end lost 0 bases, the J end lost 7 bases, and 12 bases lay between the germline ends. The CDR3 sequence is 14 residues long. CDR1 and CDR2 (germline): MGHRA, YSYEKL. In DNA form, the CDR3 reads TGCGCCAGCAGCCAAGAGGTAAGATCAATTGAAGCTTTCTTT. Its translation is CASSQEVRSIEAFF.

The chain recombines TRBV11-3 with TRBJ2-7; D perhaps matches TRBD1 (6 bases). The CDR3 runs to 13 residues. Germline V gene lookup returns CDR1 SGHNT and CDR2 YENEEA. Trimming left V 3 bases short and J 2 bases short, with 8 bases between. CDR3 bases: TGTGCCAGCAGCTTTCAGGGGACCTACGAGCAGTACTTC. It specifies CASSFQGTYEQYF.